These 4 T cell receptor beta chains originate from one sample sequenced in a study of Ad26.COV2.S vaccination and SARS-CoV-2 variants. Assay: immunoSEQ multiplex PCR; the TCRdb copy retains only in-frame clones and omits some. The data show about 350,000 clones, approximately 90% seen once. This material consisted of peripheral blood, taken after recovery from COVID-19. Receptors were obtained from a human donor who had recovered from COVID-19.

The DNA for the CDR3 is TGTGCCAGCAGCCCAGGGGGCACCCTCGGAAAAAAACTGTTTTTT. Translated: CASSPGGTLGKKLFF. The V gene is TRBV5-4, the J gene TRBJ1-4, with 8 bases aligning to TRBD1. J gave up 9 bases and V 4 bases, and 11 bases lay outside the gene matches. Germline CDR1 is SGHNT and CDR2 is YYREEE (reference sequence). This CDR3 has 15 residues.

The gene calls are TRBV9 and TRBJ2-7; 8 bases are a match to TRBD2. Germline assignment: CDR1 SGDLS and CDR2 YYNGEE. Unmatched junction bases numbered 9, after V lost 4 bases and J lost 3 bases. The CDR3 loop spans 15 amino acids. In nucleotides, the CDR3 is TGTGCCAGCAGCACCGCGGGGGGCCCCTACTACGAGCAGTACTTC. Protein product: CASSTAGGPYYEQYF.

DNA for the CDR3: TGTGCCAGCAGGTGGGAAGACTCCTATGGCTACACCTTC. Protein product: CASRWEDSYGYTF. This chain links TRBV12-3 or TRBV12-4 with TRBJ1-2, with D unresolved. The CDR3 loop spans 13 amino acids. Trimming removed 6 bases at V and 4 bases at J, with 12 bases between.

The genes are TRBV6-6 and TRBJ1-2; D ambiguous. Trimming left V 6 bases short and J 6 bases short, with 8 bases between. The CDR3 covers 11 residues. Germline CDR1 reads MNHNY; CDR2 reads SVGAGI (reference sequence). CDR3 nucleotide sequence: TGTGCCAGCAGCCCCCTTGATGGCTACACCTTC. It translates to CASSPLDGYTF.